This T cell receptor (beta chain) was recovered during a study of blood T cell repertoires in COVID-19. Germline V CDR1 and CDR2: LNHDA, SQIVND (reference sequence). This CDR3 has 16 amino acids. The V and J ends lost 7 bases and 0 bases respectively, with 16 bases between them. Under the authors' procedure: Amplifying reference gene primers gave estimates of nucleated cell counts. Some clones are missing from TCRdb's copy, which holds only in-frame ones; the method was immunoSEQ multiplex PCR. V and J calls and clone size follow that table, whereas D and trimming were derived from the DNA. The table shows some 380,000 clones, with about 90% occurring only once. In terms of age and location, participants ranged from roughly 18 to 100 years and lived in about two dozen US areas. Participant-given clinical history determined each cohort assignment. What the recovered Cohort 3 donors had was two negative PCRs, clearance, or symptom resolution.

This clonotype originated in a man aged 30 to 45 who had recovered from COVID-19. The sequenced material came from PBMCs or T cells enriched from blood (not recorded which). The rearrangement joins TRBV19 to TRBJ1-5; no firm D call. The CDR3 spells CASTIGGFYSNQPQHF. The CDR3 DNA follows: TGTGCCAGTACAATAGGCGGTTTTTATAGCAATCAGCCCCAGCATTTT.